The 26 T cell receptor beta chains below come from one sample, sequenced in a study of T cell repertoires in cytomegalovirus infection (dated by TCRdb to the late 2010s). The sample was run on an Illumina HiSeq 1500. TCRdb applied fastp at Q25 and MiXCR to the public reads, then kept only in-frame beta chains. Records with the same CDR3 protein are collapsed into one entry carrying the most frequent genes and DNA. This sample comprises around 310,000 distinct CDR3 sequences, about 28% of them detected only once. The top ten hold roughly 20% of the sample. The label giving this sample's treatment or condition can be read as: in vitro stimulation with specific CMV peptide epitopes to enrich CMV-specific T cells. Antigen specificity for these receptors is unknown. The specimen was cultured PBMCs, collected from culture after CMV antigen stimulation. All receptors come from a human donor in good health (CMV status not recorded). Some clones in this sample may be carry-over from other donors' samples.

This clonotype was detected ten times or more. The chain carries TRBV2 and TRBJ1-1; D gene uncertain. This CDR3 has 11 residues. Trimming removed 11 bases at V and 0 bases at J, with 7 bases between. Germline V CDR1 and CDR2: SNHLY, FYNNEI. The CDR3, as DNA: TGTGCCGACCGAGTGAACACTGAAGCTTTCTTT. Its translation: CADRVNTEAFF.

This clonotype was seen at least ten times. The chain recombines TRBV11-2 with TRBJ1-3; possible D gene TRBD1, 5 bases. Germline CDR1 SGHAT, CDR2 FQNNGV. This CDR3 comprises 18 residues. The V end lost 1 base, the J end lost 0 bases, and 16 bases lay between the germline ends. Here the CDR3 reads CASSLGRLIGDSGNTIYF. CDR3 DNA sequence: TGTGCCAGCAGCTTAGGACGGCTCATAGGGGACTCTGGAAACACCATATATTTT.

V and J are TRBV5-4 and TRBJ1-6; D uncertain. The CDR3 totals 16 residues. CDR1 and CDR2 from the germline V gene are SGHNT and YYREEE (reference sequence). Trimming took off 1 base at V and 6 bases at J, with 14 bases between the two ends. Here the CDR3 reads CASSLKEQPINSPLHF. In DNA, the CDR3 is TGTGCCAGCAGCTTGAAGGAACAGCCCATTAATTCACCCCTCCACTTT.

The rearrangement uses TRBV7-6 and TRBJ1-3, with D possibly matching TRBD1 (6 bases). Germline V gene sequence: CDR1 SGHVS, CDR2 FNYEAQ. V gave up 6 bases and J gave up 1 base, with 16 bases separating them. The CDR3 loop spans 16 amino acids. The CDR3 coding sequence is TGTGCCAGCAGTTTATATCTGGACAGTTCTGGAAACACCATATATTTT. Translated: CASSLYLDSSGNTIYF.

The chain has TRBV6-1 and TRBJ2-6; D is possibly TRBD2 (5 bases). The length of the CDR3 is 16 residues. The germline V and J ends were trimmed by 6 bases and 0 bases, with 12 bases remaining between them. Germline V lookup: CDR1 MNHNS, CDR2 SASEGT. CDR3 residues: CASRGLGSSGANVLTF. In DNA, the CDR3 is TGTGCCAGCAGGGGGTTAGGGAGCTCTGGGGCCAACGTCCTGACTTTC.

The CDR3 loop reads CASSPDRYTEAFF. In DNA, the CDR3 is TGTGCCAGCAGCCCCGACAGGTACACTGAAGCTTTCTTT. V is TRBV3-1 and J is TRBJ1-1; D is perhaps TRBD1 (6 bases). CDR1 is LGHDT, CDR2 YNNKEL, per germline (reference sequence). The ends were cut back, 4 bases at V and 3 bases at J, with 9 bases in the middle. CDR3 length: 13 residues.

This clonotype was observed a handful of times. V and J are TRBV12-3 or TRBV12-4 and TRBJ2-1; possible D gene TRBD1, 6 bases. Trimming removed 8 bases at V and 1 base at J, with 9 bases between. The CDR3 length is 13 residues. The CDR3 nucleotides are TGTGCCAGCGGGGGCGGATCCTACAATGAGCAGTTCTTC. It is translated as CASGGGSYNEQFF.

The rearrangement joins TRBV7-2 to TRBJ2-7, with D possibly called TRBD1 or TRBD2 (5 bases each). Trimming removed 4 bases at V and 3 bases at J, with 13 bases between. The CDR3 runs to 14 residues. The germline gives CDR1 SGHTA, CDR2 FQGNSA. CDR3 nucleotides: TGTGCCAGCAGCTCACTCCGGGACGTCTACGAGCAGTACTTC. Residues: CASSSLRDVYEQYF.

J is TRBJ2-7 and V is TRBV27; 8 bases map to TRBD1. The CDR3 spans 14 residues. V shed 6 bases, J shed 6 bases, and the junction held 10 bases outside the gene matches. The germline V gene has CDR1 MNHEY and CDR2 SMNVEV (reference sequence). CDR3 sequence reads: CASRDRAYSSEQYF. The CDR3 coding sequence is TGTGCCAGCAGGGACAGGGCCTACTCTTCCGAGCAGTACTTC.

The sample holds a few counts of this clonotype. The chain is built from TRBV4-2 and TRBJ1-2; D is perhaps TRBD1 (5 bases). There are 15 residues in the CDR3. Germline V gene lookup returns CDR1 LGHNA and CDR2 YNFKEQ. V lost 1 base, J lost 4 bases, and 13 bases lay in between. The DNA of the CDR3 is TGTGCCAGCAGCCAAGGACAGCCGGAAATCTATGGCTACACCTTC. Amino acid sequence: CASSQGQPEIYGYTF.

This clonotype was detected only a few times. The chain uses TRBV11-2 and TRBJ1-2; maybe TRBD1 (5 bases). The CDR3 has 15 residues. From germline, CDR1 is SGHAT and CDR2 FQNNGV. Trimming took 2 bases from V and 3 from J, leaving 13 bases between them. This CDR3 is CASSLQGGSYYGYTF. The CDR3, as DNA: TGTGCCAGCAGCTTACAGGGTGGGAGTTACTATGGCTACACCTTC.

In this sample, this clonotype turned up a few times. The chain joins TRBV27 to TRBJ2-1; D is perhaps TRBD2 (6 bases). This CDR3 region has 15 residues. Germline V CDR1 and CDR2: MNHEY, SMNVEV (reference sequence). Trimming cost V 3 bases and J 5 bases, with 14 bases left between them. The CDR3 spells CASSLGAGGDNEQFF. CDR3 DNA sequence: TGTGCCAGCAGTTTGGGCGCCGGAGGGGACAATGAGCAGTTCTTC.

The chain uses TRBV5-1 and TRBJ1-5; D is unclear. Germline CDR1 SGHRS, CDR2 YFSETQ. This CDR3 is 15 amino acids long. The ends were cut back, 5 bases at V and 0 bases at J, with 12 bases in the middle. CDR3 sequence (DNA): TGCGCCAGCAGAGACAAGGCGGATAGCAATCAGCCCCAGCATTTT. Its translation: CASRDKADSNQPQHF.

This clonotype came up many times. CDR3 in amino acids: CASSWAGGNTEAFF. For the CDR3, the DNA is TGTGCCAGCAGTTGGGCAGGAGGGAACACTGAAGCTTTCTTT. The chain joins TRBV12-3 or TRBV12-4 to TRBJ1-1, with D uncertain. V was trimmed by 4 bases and J by 1 base, leaving 10 bases between them. The CDR3 contains 14 residues.

This chain connects TRBV4-1 to TRBJ1-5; a weak D match, TRBD1 (5 bases). V lost 0 bases to trimming and J lost 3 bases, with 21 bases between them. This CDR3 is 19 amino acids long. The germline V gene has CDR1 MGHRA and CDR2 YSYEKL. The CDR3 DNA is TGCGCCAGCAGCCAAGACTTACGCCGGGGCACCCTAAACAATCAGCCCCAGCATTTT. As protein: CASSQDLRRGTLNNQPQHF.

V and J are TRBV11-3 and TRBJ1-4; 9 bases map to TRBD1. The CDR3 is 14 amino acids. The germline V gene has CDR1 SGHNT and CDR2 YENEEA. Trimming at V came to 6 bases and at J to 7 bases, leaving 6 bases not matched to a gene. For the CDR3, the DNA is TGTGCCAGCAGTTTAACAGGGGGCGTTGAAAAACTGTTTTTT. This gives the protein CASSLTGGVEKLFF.

This chain uses TRBV27 with TRBJ2-5; a possible D gene is TRBD2 (6 bases). Germline V lookup: CDR1 MNHEY, CDR2 SMNVEV (reference sequence). V lost 0 bases, J lost 3 bases, and 11 bases lay in between. There are 15 residues in the CDR3. The CDR3 loop is CASSLSRGREETQYF. The CDR3 DNA is TGTGCCAGCAGTTTATCGCGGGGCAGGGAAGAGACCCAGTACTTC.

This chain's CDR3 is CASSSARNQPQHF. Written as DNA, the CDR3 is TGTGCCAGCAGCTCGGCCCGAAATCAGCCCCAGCATTTT. The V gene is TRBV7-8, the J gene TRBJ1-5; no definite D call. V shed 4 bases and J shed 4 bases, with 8 bases lying between them. CDR1 SGHVS and CDR2 FQNEAQ come from the germline V gene. The CDR3 contains 13 residues.

This rearrangement joins TRBV12-3 or TRBV12-4 to TRBJ2-7, with D possibly TRBD2 on 6 matching bases. V lost 6 bases to trimming and J lost 7 bases, with 16 bases between them. The CDR3 sequence is 13 residues long. DNA of the CDR3: TGTGCCAGCAGCACCCCGGGACTTGAGGAGCAGTACTTC. As protein: CASSTPGLEEQYF.

This clonotype has ten or more counts. CDR3 sequence: CASNLQGQETQYF. As DNA, the CDR3 is TGTGCCAGCAACCTACAGGGTCAAGAGACCCAGTACTTC. The chain carries TRBV6-9 and TRBJ2-5, with D perhaps matching TRBD1 (6 bases). The V end lost 7 bases, the J end lost 2 bases, and 11 bases lay between the germline ends. CDR1 is MNHGY and CDR2 is SVAAGI in the germline V gene. The CDR3 is 13 residues long.

The J gene is TRBJ2-5, the V gene TRBV5-4; 8 positions agree with TRBD2. Germline trimming cut 5 bases from V and 0 bases from J; bases unmatched to any gene: 9. Germline V gene data show CDR1 as SGHNT and CDR2 as YYREEE (reference sequence). The CDR3 totals 16 residues. The CDR3 bases are TGTGCCAGCAGTTTCCCCTCGGGGGGGGACCAAGAGACCCAGTACTTC. Translating gives CASSFPSGGDQETQYF. Complete variable domain (other parts from reference TRBV5-4 and TRBJ2-5): ETGVTQSPTHLIKTRGQQVTLRCSSQSGHNTVSWYQQALGQGPQFIFQYYREEENGRGNFPPRFSGLQFPNYSSELNVNALELDDSALYLCASSFPSGGDQETQYFGPGTRLLVL.

In this sample, this clonotype turned up many times. J is TRBJ2-2 and V is TRBV12-3 or TRBV12-4, with 12 nucleotides matching TRBD1. After removal of 5 bases from V and 7 bases from J, the junction contained 8 bases not matched to a gene. CDR3 length: 16 amino acids. CDR3 protein: CASSPGTGGAVGELFF. In nucleotides, the CDR3 is TGTGCCAGCAGTCCCGGGACAGGGGGCGCGGTCGGGGAGCTGTTTTTT.

The chain has TRBV28 and TRBJ1-5, with a weak D call TRBD1 (5 bases). Trimming took 1 base from V and 3 from J, leaving 7 bases between them. Germline V gives CDR1 MDHEN, CDR2 SYDVKM. The CDR3 is 14 residues long. In DNA form, the CDR3 reads TGTGCCAGCAGTTTATTGGACACCAATCAGCCCCAGCATTTT. Translated, it gives CASSLLDTNQPQHF.

This chain joins TRBV18 and TRBJ1-2; D gene unclear. CDR1 and CDR2 from the germline V gene are KGHSH and LQKENI. CDR3 length equals 16 residues. V was trimmed by 6 bases and J by 2 bases, leaving 19 bases between them. CDR3 loop: CASSLSPDVKNYGYTF. The DNA for the CDR3 is TGTGCCAGCTCCCTTTCGCCGGACGTCAAAAACTATGGCTACACCTTC.

This chain uses TRBV5-1 with TRBJ2-7, with 12 bases lining up with TRBD2. Germline V gene data show CDR1 as SGHRS and CDR2 as YFSETQ. After removal of 3 bases from V and 6 bases from J, the junction contained 7 bases not matched to a gene. CDR3 length: 15 amino acids. The CDR3 spells CASSSRLAGGPEQYF. CDR3 bases: TGCGCCAGCAGCTCGCGCCTAGCGGGGGGGCCCGAGCAGTACTTC.

The chain is built from TRBV19 and TRBJ1-2; no clear D. Germline V lookup: CDR1 LNHDA, CDR2 SQIVND (reference sequence). V shed 0 bases and J shed 8 bases, with 16 bases lying between them. The CDR3 loop spans 15 amino acids. CDR3: CASSIEGRAPRGYTF. CDR3 in DNA: TGTGCCAGTAGTATAGAAGGCCGGGCACCTCGAGGCTACACCTTC.